This TCR gamma chain appears in the sequencing data of a study of γδ T cells in repeated Plasmodium falciparum infection (TCRdb year 2021). Turning to the overall study: The natural-infection arm enrolled Malian children exposed to intense seasonal malaria transmission, compared against age and gender matched Australian children. Malian gammadelta TCR repertoires were analysed cross-sectionally during no-transmission periods and were analysed longitudinally across acute febrile malaria episodes. Four controlled human malaria infections were administered to five or six malaria-naive U.S. adults over around 630 days by bites from P. falciparum NF54-infected Anopheles stephensi mosquitoes. Controlled-infection subjects were sampled at baseline, immediately before selected infections, and 21 days after each infection. In the study, the shaping of the human gammadelta T cell repertoire by repeated Plasmodium falciparum infection was examined using natural infection in Mali and controlled human malaria infection. Summary of the overall study and its limitations: Waves of new clonotype selection in Vdelta2-negative, largely Vdelta1+, gammadelta TCR repertoires appeared to be driven by repeated controlled infections. Across time and infection, the Vgamma9/Vdelta2+ TCR repertoires showed a highly stable polyclonal makeup, with many TCRgamma sequences overlapping between individuals. Compared with the repertoires of Australian children, the Vdelta2-negative gammadelta TCR repertoires of Malian children appeared more clonally expanded, less diverse and less shared. The Malian cohort came from a small rural village of predominantly one ethnic group, limiting generalizability. Analysis of inter-individual variability in gammadelta T cell responses was limited by the small size of the controlled-infection cohort.

For bulk TCR repertoire analysis, Vgamma9/Vdelta2+ and Vdelta2-negative gammadelta T cell populations were isolated by flow sorting from peripheral blood mononuclear cells. Taken from cysteine to phenylalanine, the CDR3 has 13 residues. Just CDR3 DNA is preserved here, 39 bases in frame from base 1. As encoded in the germline V gene, CDR1 is VENAVY while CDR2 is YDSYNSRV. Ends trimmed: V by 4 bases, J by 2 bases; bases unmatched to a gene: 5. This clone has a count of ten or more. Its antigen has not been determined. Within one base of it there is no much larger clone, and no base qualities were kept. Library preparation employed multiplex PCR. The sample was run on an Illumina MiSeq. From each sorted gammadelta T cell sample, both TCR gamma (TRG) and TCR delta (TRD) chains were sequenced. Regarding the original processing steps: The repertoire analyses used clonotype tree plots, the accumulated frequency of the top 20 clonotypes, and diversity index (DI) and D75 metrics. Clone calls in TCRdb were regenerated from the public reads with CATT, after which identical DNA sequences shared one row. The V and J calls were determined by TCRdb, not by the authors. Across this sample there are around 27,000 gamma-chain clones, with 1.4% seen only once. Just under 20% of the sample comes from the top ten.

Sequenced material: gamma-delta T cells from blood. This clonotype originated in a pool of human donors (malaria-infected and uninfected, not separated). The chain uses TRGV8 and TRGJ1 or TRGJ2. The CDR3 loop reads CATWEGDYYKKLF. The nucleotide sequence reads as follows: TGTGCCACCTGGGAAGGGGATTATTATAAGAAACTCTTT.